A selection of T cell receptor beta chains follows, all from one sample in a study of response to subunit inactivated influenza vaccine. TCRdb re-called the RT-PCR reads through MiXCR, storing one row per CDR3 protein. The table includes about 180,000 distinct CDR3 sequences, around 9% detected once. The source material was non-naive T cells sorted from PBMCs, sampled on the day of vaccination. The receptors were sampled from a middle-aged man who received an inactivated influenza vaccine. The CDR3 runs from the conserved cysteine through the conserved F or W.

CSPHPPGTKNNEQFF,TRBJ2-1,TRBV20-1
CASSKWWPNTEAFF,TRBJ1-1,TRBV21-1
CASSVENYGYTF,TRBJ1-2,TRBV9
CAWNRNADEQYF,TRBJ2-7,TRBV30
CASSVAEGVTSPLHF,TRBJ1-6,TRBV9
CASSLRTVYEQYF,TRBJ2-7,TRBV7-2
CASSSPPGTGKPYEQYF,TRBJ2-7,TRBV6-2/TRBV6-3
CSARDKKQSNTGELFF,TRBJ2-2,TRBV20-1
CASSLEIRGLDTEAFF,TRBJ1-1,TRBV5-1
CASSRQGGEKLFF,TRBJ1-4,TRBV9